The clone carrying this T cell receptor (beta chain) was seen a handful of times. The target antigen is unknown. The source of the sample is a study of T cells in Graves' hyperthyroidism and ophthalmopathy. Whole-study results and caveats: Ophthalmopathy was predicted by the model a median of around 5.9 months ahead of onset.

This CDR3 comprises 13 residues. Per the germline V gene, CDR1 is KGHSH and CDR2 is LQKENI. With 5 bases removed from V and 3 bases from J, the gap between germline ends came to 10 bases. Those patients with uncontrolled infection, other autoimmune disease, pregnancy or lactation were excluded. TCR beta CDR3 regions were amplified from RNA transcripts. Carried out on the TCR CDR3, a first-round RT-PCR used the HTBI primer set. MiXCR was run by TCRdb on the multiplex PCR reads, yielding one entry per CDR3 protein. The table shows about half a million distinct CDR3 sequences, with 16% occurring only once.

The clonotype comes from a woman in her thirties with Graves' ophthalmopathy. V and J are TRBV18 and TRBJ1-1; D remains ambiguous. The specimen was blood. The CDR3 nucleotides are TGTGCCAGCTCAAGCTGGGAGGACACTGAAGCTTTCTTT. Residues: CASSSWEDTEAFF. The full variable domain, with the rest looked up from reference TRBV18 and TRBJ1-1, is NAGVMQNPRHLVRRRGQEARLRCSPMKGHSHVYWYRQLPEEGLKFMVYLQKENIIDESGMPKERFSAEFPKEGPSILRIQQVVRGDSAAYFCASSSWEDTEAFFGQGTRLTVV.